This passage covers 24 T cell receptor beta chains from one sample sequenced in a study of T cell responses to AZD1222 COVID-19 vaccine. Data came from immunoSEQ multiplex PCR; TCRdb stores just in-frame clones and leaves some out. Here the sample spans roughly 160,000 clones, 87% being singletons. The input for sequencing was peripheral blood, taken 28 days after the second AZD1222 dose. The origin of the receptors is an adult who received the AZD1222 COVID-19 vaccine.

The chain uses TRBV6-2 or TRBV6-3 and TRBJ1-1; no clear D. Germline V gives CDR1 MNHEY, CDR2 SVGEGT. The CDR3 runs 12 residues. Between the trimmed V and J ends, which lost 4 bases and 0 bases, there was a span of 3 bases. CDR3 amino acids: CASSFMNTEAFF. The CDR3 region has the DNA TGTGCCAGCAGTTTCATGAACACTGAAGCTTTCTTT.

The J gene is TRBJ1-2, the V gene TRBV30; TRBD1 is a possible D gene (6 bases). CDR3 length: 15 amino acids. From germline, CDR1 is GTSNPN and CDR2 SVGIG (reference sequence). V lost 3 bases to trimming and J lost 0 bases, with 14 bases between them. CDR3 protein: CAWRGTRGTNYGYTF. The CDR3, as DNA: TGTGCCTGGAGAGGGACGAGGGGGACTAACTATGGCTACACCTTC.

This chain uses TRBV5-8 with TRBJ1-5, with D uncertain. The CDR3 contains 15 residues. Germline assignment: CDR1 SGHTS and CDR2 YDEGEE. The ends were cut back, 1 base at V and 2 bases at J, with 10 bases in the middle. The CDR3 DNA is TGTGCCAGCAGCTTGATGGTATTCGGCAATCAGCCCCAGCATTTT. Protein: CASSLMVFGNQPQHF.

The genes are TRBV19 and TRBJ2-7, with TRBD1 matching 9 bases. The CDR3 is 15 amino acids. The germline CDR1 and CDR2 sequences are LNHDA and SQIVND (reference sequence). Losses at the gene ends were 4 bases for V and 5 bases for J; bases not matched to a gene: 9. The CDR3 DNA follows: TGTGCCAGTAGTACGGGACAGGGAATTTACAACGAGCAGTACTTC. Its protein is CASSTGQGIYNEQYF.

This sequence joins TRBV1 and TRBJ2-5; the table's D gene call, TRBD2, was not cross checked with the DNA. TRBV1 is annotated as a pseudogene. The CDR3 totals 18 residues. The CDR3 DNA follows: TGCACCAGCAGCCAAGTAAGGTTTTTCCCGCGGATTGCGGAGACCCAGTACTTC. It specifies CTSSQVRFFPRIAETQYF.

The chain joins TRBV19 to TRBJ1-2; 9 nucleotides align to TRBD1. Germline trimming cut 4 bases from V and 0 bases from J; bases unmatched to any gene: 9. The germline CDR1 and CDR2 sequences are LNHDA and SQIVND (reference sequence). The CDR3 extends over 17 amino acids. As DNA, the CDR3 is TGTGCCAGTAGTACCGGGACAGGGCGTTTAGCTAACTATGGCTACACCTTC. It yields the protein CASSTGTGRLANYGYTF. Together with reference TRBV19 and TRBJ1-2, the CDR3 gives the full variable domain: DGGITQSPKYLFRKEGQNVTLSCEQNLNHDAMYWYRQDPGQGLRLIYYSQIVNDFQKGDIAEGYSVSREKKESFPLTVTSAQKNPTAFYLCASSTGTGRLANYGYTFGSGTRLTVV.

CDR3 amino acids: CASSLSSYEQYF. CDR3 in DNA: TGCGCCAGCAGCTTGAGCTCCTACGAGCAGTACTTC. The rearrangement links TRBV5-1 to TRBJ2-7, with D hard to call. The V end was cut by 1 base, the J end by 0 bases, with 2 bases between. Germline-derived CDR1 and CDR2 are SGHRS and YFSETQ. This CDR3 is built from 12 residues.

The chain couples TRBV2 to TRBJ1-1; 9 nucleotides align to TRBD1. Germline CDR1 and CDR2: SNHLY and FYNNEI. The CDR3 is 17 residues long. V shed 8 bases and J 0 bases; nucleotides not matched to a gene: 13. The CDR3 loop reads CASYARTGALMNTEAFF. DNA of the CDR3: TGTGCCAGCTATGCTAGGACAGGGGCTCTTATGAACACTGAAGCTTTCTTT.

The chain links TRBV19 to TRBJ2-2, with 10 bases lining up with TRBD1. Germline V lookup: CDR1 LNHDA, CDR2 SQIVND (reference sequence). The CDR3 totals 14 residues. Losses at the gene ends were 7 bases for V and 7 bases for J; bases not matched to a gene: 6. CDR3 sequence (DNA): TGTGCCAGTAATCCCGGGACAGGGGTCGGGGAGCTGTTTTTT. Translated, it gives CASNPGTGVGELFF.

The gene calls are TRBV20-1 and TRBJ2-1; TRBD2 matches at 10 bases. Per the germline V gene, CDR1 is DFQATT and CDR2 is SNEGSKA (reference sequence). The CDR3 contains 16 residues. After removal of 3 bases from V and 1 base from J, the junction contained 6 bases not matched to a gene. DNA of the CDR3: TGCAGTGCTAGTGCCCCACTAGCGGGGTCCTACAATGAGCAGTTCTTC. This translates into CSASAPLAGSYNEQFF.

The V and J genes are TRBV6-2 or TRBV6-3 and TRBJ2-5, with unresolved D. CDR1 is MNHEY and CDR2 is SVGEGT in the germline V gene. V lost 3 bases and J lost 5, with 19 bases in between. The CDR3 extends over 16 amino acids. The CDR3 is CASSYIVGMKRETQYF. CDR3 nucleotide sequence: TGTGCCAGCAGTTATATCGTAGGGATGAAACGGGAGACCCAGTACTTC.

This clone was recorded once. The chain joins TRBV6-1 to TRBJ1-1, with TRBD1 identical over 8 bases. The CDR3 totals 16 residues. The V segment lost 4 bases and the J segment 4 bases; nucleotides outside the gene matches: 11. The germline CDR1 and CDR2 sequences are MNHNS and SASEGT. CDR3 nucleotides: TGTGCCAGCAGTGGACAGGGGAGTTCGTTTGGCACTGAAGCTTTCTTT. Residues: CASSGQGSSFGTEAFF.

The rearrangement uses TRBV11-2 and TRBJ2-1; D gene ambiguous. Germline CDR1 reads SGHAT; CDR2 reads FQNNGV. With 2 bases removed from V and 6 bases from J, the gap between germline ends came to 8 bases. The CDR3 consists of 13 residues. The chain's CDR3 is CASSLRAPNEQFF. DNA for the CDR3: TGTGCCAGCAGCTTAAGGGCCCCCAATGAGCAGTTCTTC.

J is TRBJ2-1 and V is TRBV2, with 7 positions matching TRBD2. The V segment lost 6 bases and the J segment 4 bases; nucleotides outside the gene matches: 6. CDR1 and CDR2 from the germline V gene are SNHLY and FYNNEI. This CDR3 spans 14 amino acids. The CDR3 region has the DNA TGTGCCAGCAGCCGGTACGGGGGGTACAATGAGCAGTTCTTC. Translating gives CASSRYGGYNEQFF.

The V gene is TRBV4-1, the J gene TRBJ2-2; D possibly matches TRBD1 or TRBD2 (5 bases each). The germline CDR1 and CDR2 sequences are MGHRA and YSYEKL. The CDR3 is made up of 15 amino acids. V lost 3 bases, J lost 8 bases, and 16 bases lay in between. The CDR3 region is CASSQGEVGPGELFF. The CDR3 DNA reads TGCGCCAGCAGCCAGGGGGAAGTCGGGCCGGGGGAGCTGTTTTTT.

V gene TRBV10-3 combines with J gene TRBJ2-3; D is possibly TRBD2 (6 bases). The CDR3 length is 14 residues. The germline V gene encodes CDR1 ENHRY and CDR2 SYGVKD. V lost 6 bases and J 11 bases, leaving 21 bases between the germline ends. The CDR3 bases are TGTGCCATCAGCACCCCACGGGACTCGTGGAAGCAGTATTTT. Translating gives CAISTPRDSWKQYF.

The chain has TRBV21-1 and TRBJ2-7. TRBV21-1 has pseudogene status. CDR3 length: 17 residues. The CDR3 region is CASSKGASRGAPYEQYF. CDR3 nucleotides: TGTGCCAGCAGCAAAGGGGCCTCACGAGGAGCTCCCTACGAGCAGTACTTC.

V usage is TRBV12-3 or TRBV12-4 and J usage is TRBJ1-1, with D perhaps matching TRBD1 (5 bases). This CDR3 comprises 12 residues. Trimming left V 1 base short and J 10 bases short, with 10 bases between. As DNA, the CDR3 is TGTGCCAGCAGTTTAGTTGGGGGGGGAGCTTTCTTT. Translated, it gives CASSLVGGGAFF.

This clone was recorded a few times. The rearrangement uses TRBV6-5 and TRBJ2-3; 12 nucleotides align to TRBD2. The ends lost 2 bases at V and 6 bases at J; junction bases unmatched: 6. This CDR3 contains 16 residues. CDR1 MNHEY and CDR2 SVGAGI come from the germline V gene. CDR3 sequence (DNA): TGTGCCAGCAGTTACGAACTAGCGGGGGGTTCGGATACGCAGTATTTT. The encoded protein is CASSYELAGGSDTQYF.

V usage is TRBV5-4 and J usage is TRBJ1-1; no clear D gene. V gave up 0 bases and J gave up 1 base, with 16 bases separating them. The CDR3 covers 17 residues. The germline CDR1 and CDR2 sequences are SGHNT and YYREEE (reference sequence). The CDR3 is CASSLDRADRRNTEAFF. CDR3 bases: TGTGCCAGCAGCTTGGATCGGGCGGATCGAAGGAACACTGAAGCTTTCTTT. Full variable domain (rest looked up from reference TRBV5-4 and TRBJ1-1): ETGVTQSPTHLIKTRGQQVTLRCSSQSGHNTVSWYQQALGQGPQFIFQYYREEENGRGNFPPRFSGLQFPNYSSELNVNALELDDSALYLCASSLDRADRRNTEAFFGQGTRLTVV.

This rearrangement joins TRBV18 to TRBJ1-2; weak D call: TRBD1 (5 bases). This CDR3 has 16 residues. Trimming pared 4 bases from V and 7 bases from J, leaving 22 bases between. Germline CDR1 is KGHSH and CDR2 is LQKENI. Here the CDR3 reads CASSQTTNGHYFGYTF. As DNA, the CDR3 is TGTGCCAGCTCACAAACTACGAACGGACATTATTTTGGCTACACCTTC.

This rearrangement joins TRBV7-8 to TRBJ1-4, with D maybe TRBD1 (5 bases). Trimming removed 4 bases from V and 2 bases from J, with 17 bases in between. This CDR3 contains 17 residues. Per germline, CDR1 SGHVS and CDR2 FQNEAQ. The CDR3 bases are TGTGCCAGCAGCTCCGGCTGGGGGAGAACGACTAATGAAAAACTGTTTTTT. Protein: CASSSGWGRTTNEKLFF.

The genes are TRBV19 and TRBJ1-2, with 7 bases lining up with TRBD1. Germline CDR1 reads LNHDA; CDR2 reads SQIVND (reference sequence). The CDR3 totals 17 residues. V lost 3 bases, J lost 4 bases, and 14 bases stayed unmatched. The CDR3 DNA sequence: TGTGCCAGTAGTATTGGTACAGGGGCTATAGCCGGCTATGGCTACACCTTC. Translating it yields CASSIGTGAIAGYGYTF.

The chain is built from TRBV6-5 and TRBJ1-1; D uncertain. V shed 5 bases and J shed 2 bases, with 6 bases lying between them. Germline V lookup: CDR1 MNHEY, CDR2 SVGAGI. This CDR3 has 12 amino acids. In DNA, the CDR3 is TGTGCCAGCAGTCCATACAACACTGAAGCTTTCTTT. The encoded protein is CASSPYNTEAFF.